This T cell receptor (beta chain) was identified during a study of cytomegalovirus exposure and HLA in healthy donors (dated by TCRdb to between 2016 and 2019). Describing the broader study: A later analysis indicated that the roughly 120 validation repertoires were generated on the platform also employed for the 700 or so repertoires of the first cohort. The study aimed to test whether cataloging public T cell receptors could reveal signatures of past pathogen exposure. Along with the roughly 670-subject first cohort, a separate validation cohort of more than 90 different subjects was used. High-throughput TCR immunosequencing, statistical association of individual TCRs with disease status, and machine learning were combined to predict cytomegalovirus infection status.

The CDR3, cysteine through phenylalanine, is 18 amino acids long. Only the CDR3 portion is preserved as DNA: 54 bases, with reading frame beginning at the first base. The germline V gene specifies SGHTA as CDR1 and FQGTGA as CDR2. The V end gives up 2 bases and the J end 1 base, leaving 10 bases in the junction not matched to a gene. Library prep was done by the immunoSEQ multiplex PCR assay. The study's own analysis went as follows. A statistical classification framework was built to diagnose cytomegalovirus status from the catalog of TCR beta chain sequences. TCRdb's version of the immuneACCESS table is confined to in-frame rearrangements and falls short of the full clone set. An unresolved V gene accounts for under half of the shortfall where checked; the remainder is of unknown origin. V, J and clone size reflect that table, while D and trimming were determined from the DNA. The sample table records 260,000 or so clones; around 89% of these occur just once. Of the sample, over 0.85% is held by the ten largest clones.

Comments on this clone: The antigen it binds to is not known. No much larger clone exists at a distance of one base, and base qualities are not known.

The donors were included in the validation cohort of 120 subjects, a group kept apart from the roughly 670-subject first cohort. Broader findings and caveats from the paper: A later analysis lacked HLA typing for the validation cohort, so it scored co-occurrence in that cohort across all 110 or so repertoires. A few of the identified cytomegalovirus-associated TCR beta chains were confirmed in vitro to be specific for cytomegalovirus antigens. Of the cluster scores, 85% to 95% were above 0 in a later analysis, which found that TCRs clustered in the first cohort also tended to co-occur in the 120 or so validation repertoires. Cytomegalovirus status was reported to be diagnosed by the classifier with high specificity and sensitivity in both the original and validation cohorts. Most TCR sequences were observed very rarely across donors, whereas some public TCRs were present in many individuals. According to the authors, the approach could potentially be generalized to other disease states and immunological phenotypes. A total of fewer than 200 TCR beta chains were listed by the study as associated with cytomegalovirus.

The sequenced sample was PBMCs. This clonotype was sampled from a woman between 18 and 29 years old in good health and CMV-seronegative. The rearranged chain carries TRBV7-3 and TRBJ2-3; 9 central nucleotides agree with TRBD2. The DNA reads TGTGCCAGCAGCTTAGGTACGGCTAGCGGGATCCGCACAGATACGCAGTATTTT. Translated, it gives CASSLGTASGIRTDTQYF. The full variable domain, completed from the reference TRBV7-3 and TRBJ2-3 proteins outside the CDR3, reads GAGVSQTPSNKVTEKGKYVELRCDPISGHTALYWYRQSLGQGPEFLIYFQGTGAADDSGLPNDRFFAVRPEGSVSTLKIQRTERGDSAVYLCASSLGTASGIRTDTQYFGPGTRLTVL.